Shown below are 15 T cell receptor beta chains from a single sample sequenced in a study of T cell responses to AZD1222 COVID-19 vaccine. Using immunoSEQ multiplex PCR, the repertoire was profiled, and TCRdb retains in-frame clones only, with some absent. The data show around 130,000 clones, 70% to 90% seen once. The sequencing here drew on peripheral blood, taken 28 days after the second AZD1222 dose. These receptor sequences come from an adult who received the AZD1222 COVID-19 vaccine.

This chain links TRBV5-4 with TRBJ2-2; 8 bases fit TRBD1. The CDR3 has 16 amino acids. Trimming took 6 bases from V and 1 from J; bases not matched to a gene: 8. Per the germline V gene, CDR1 is SGHNT and CDR2 is YYREEE (reference sequence). The CDR3 bases are TGTGCCAGCACCGTTCCGGACAGGGAGAACACCGGGGAGCTGTTTTTT. Its translation: CASTVPDRENTGELFF.

This sequence joins TRBV5-5 and TRBJ2-2; D unresolved. Germline V gives CDR1 SGHKS, CDR2 YYEKEE (reference sequence). The V and J ends lost 6 bases and 2 bases respectively, with 11 bases between them. This CDR3 contains 14 residues. The CDR3 nucleotides are TGTGCCAGCAAACTTGTGGGTAACACCGGGGAGCTGTTTTTT. This sequence encodes CASKLVGNTGELFF.

V usage is TRBV19 and J usage is TRBJ1-5, with D possibly TRBD1 on 6 matching bases. This CDR3 is 15 amino acids long. The germline V gene encodes CDR1 LNHDA and CDR2 SQIVND (reference sequence). V was clipped by 3 bases and J by 3 bases, with 12 bases between them. This chain's CDR3 is CASSIGRGNNQPQHF. The CDR3 nucleotides read TGTGCCAGTAGTATTGGCAGGGGTAACAATCAGCCCCAGCATTTT.

This sequence joins TRBV19 and TRBJ1-2; D remains ambiguous. Germline V lookup: CDR1 LNHDA, CDR2 SQIVND (reference sequence). The ends were cut back, 7 bases at V and 1 base at J, with 4 bases in the middle. The CDR3 covers 11 residues. Here the CDR3 reads CASMYNYGYTF. The CDR3, as DNA: TGTGCCAGTATGTATAACTATGGCTACACCTTC.

V usage is TRBV7-2 and J usage is TRBJ1-6; D possibly corresponds to TRBD1 (6 bases). V was clipped by 1 base and J by 10 bases, with 14 bases between them. CDR3 length: 15 amino acids. Germline lookup yields CDR1 SGHTA and CDR2 FQGNSA. CDR3 DNA sequence: TGTGCCAGCAGCTTAGATTCAGGGGAAGGCTCACCCCTCCACTTT. This encodes CASSLDSGEGSPLHF.

This clone came up a few times. This chain uses TRBV14 with TRBJ2-1; TRBD1 aligns across 11 bases. The CDR3 is made up of 16 amino acids. From germline, CDR1 is SGHDN and CDR2 FVKESK. After removal of 5 bases from V and 3 bases from J, the junction contained 6 bases not matched to a gene. The CDR3 DNA sequence: TGTGCCAGCAGCGGCTGGACAGGGGGCTTCTACAATGAGCAGTTCTTC. The encoded protein is CASSGWTGGFYNEQFF. Full variable domain (missing parts from reference TRBV14 and TRBJ2-1): EAGVTQFPSHSVIEKGQTVTLRCDPISGHDNLYWYRRVMGKEIKFLLHFVKESKQDESGMPNNRFLAERTGGTYSTLKVQPAELEDSGVYFCASSGWTGGFYNEQFFGPGTRLTVL.

The chain combines TRBV7-3 with TRBJ2-3, with D possibly being TRBD2 (5 bases). Germline V lookup: CDR1 SGHTA, CDR2 FQGTGA. V gave up 3 bases and J gave up 11 bases, with 18 bases separating them. This CDR3 is built from 14 residues. CDR3 coding DNA: TGTGCCAGCAGCTTGGACTCCCAGCAGGACGAGCAGTATTTT. Encoded protein: CASSLDSQQDEQYF.

This sequence joins TRBV3-1 (or the pseudogene TRBV3-2) and TRBJ1-5; D unclear. The CDR3 sequence is 15 residues long. Per the germline V gene, CDR1 is LGHDT and CDR2 is YNNKEL (reference sequence). Between the trimmed V and J ends, which lost 0 bases and 3 bases, there was a span of 9 bases. Here the CDR3 reads CASSQELADNQPQHF. DNA for the CDR3: TGTGCCAGCAGCCAAGAATTGGCAGACAATCAGCCCCAGCATTTT.

The V call is TRBV7-8, the J call TRBJ2-1, with a possible D match to TRBD2 (6 bases). V was clipped by 6 bases and J by 7 bases, with 22 bases between them. The CDR3 extends over 16 amino acids. CDR1 and CDR2 (germline): SGHVS, FQNEAQ. The CDR3 here is CASRSLGGEALNEQFF. For the CDR3, the DNA is TGTGCCAGCAGATCTCTGGGGGGAGAGGCCTTGAATGAGCAGTTCTTC.

The rearrangement links TRBV10-3 to TRBJ2-7, with D possibly being TRBD2 (7 bases). This CDR3 has 15 amino acids. Deletions cut 4 bases from V and 0 bases from J, with 13 bases between. The germline V gene encodes CDR1 ENHRY and CDR2 SYGVKD. The chain's CDR3 is CAISGGGVPSYEQYF. CDR3 coding DNA: TGTGCCATCAGTGGAGGGGGGGTACCCTCCTACGAGCAGTACTTC.

The chain carries TRBV10-3 and TRBJ1-1, with TRBD1 matching over 8 bases. The germline V gene encodes CDR1 ENHRY and CDR2 SYGVKD. The CDR3 has 13 residues. V lost 6 bases and J lost 1; bases outside the gene matches: 1. DNA of the CDR3: TGTGCCATCAGGGGGACAGGGAACACTGAAGCTTTCTTT. It yields the protein CAIRGTGNTEAFF.

The J gene is TRBJ1-4, the V gene TRBV7-9; D unclear. Looked up from germline, CDR1 is SEHNR and CDR2 is FQNEAQ (reference sequence). CDR3 length equals 14 residues. Trimming removed 4 bases at V and 3 bases at J, with 9 bases between. The CDR3 DNA reads TGTGCCAGCAGCTCGGGATGGTCTAATGAAAAACTGTTTTTT. This translates into CASSSGWSNEKLFF.

This clone appeared a few times. The V and J genes are TRBV19 and TRBJ1-1; D unclear. V gave up 5 bases and J gave up 1 base, with 14 bases separating them. This CDR3 contains 15 residues. Germline CDR1 LNHDA, CDR2 SQIVND (reference sequence). As DNA, the CDR3 is TGTGCCAGTAGTTTGGCTGGGAGGGCGAACACTGAAGCTTTCTTT. It codes for CASSLAGRANTEAFF.

This clone came up once. The chain has TRBV27 and TRBJ1-2; D gene ambiguous. The CDR3 is 13 amino acids. The germline gives CDR1 MNHEY, CDR2 SMNVEV (reference sequence). Between the trimmed V and J ends, which lost 8 bases and 8 bases, there was a span of 18 bases. CDR3 in DNA: TGTGCCAGCCTCAAAGCGGGGTTGGGGGGCTACACCTTC. Protein product: CASLKAGLGGYTF.

The V call is TRBV21-1, the J call TRBJ2-4. TRBV21-1 is a documented pseudogene. The CDR3 extends over 16 amino acids. The CDR3 nucleotides read TGTGCCAGCAGCAAAGACCTGGGGACCGCTCGGAACATTCAGTACTTC. Protein product: CASSKDLGTARNIQYF.